The rows below give T cell receptor beta chains drawn from one sample of a study of monozygotic twins with inflammatory bowel disease. TCRdb reprocessed the 5' RACE reads, with one entry per CDR3 protein and no DNA. The record lists approximately 400,000 distinct CDR3 sequences, of which the ten most abundant hold 2% to 3%. Sequencing was performed on blood. The source of these receptors is a human donor with ulcerative colitis or Crohn's disease, or a healthy co-twin of an affected twin (not recorded which). Both conserved end residues are part of each CDR3. Fields, in order: V gene, J gene, CDR3 protein.

TRBV29-1	TRBJ2-6	CSVRDRGLGANVLTF
TRBV29-1	TRBJ1-4	CSVGAYRGEKLFF
TRBV5-1	TRBJ2-1	CASSFLAGGPGSYNEQFF
TRBV10-3	TRBJ2-5	CAIRSTQHETQYF
TRBV7-3	TRBJ1-1	CAISLQGGREAFF
TRBV20-1	TRBJ2-2	CSVGRLTGNTGELFF
TRBV4-1	TRBJ2-7	CASSPKGTRAYEQYF
TRBV2	TRBJ2-5	CASSEWEAQYF
TRBV30	TRBJ1-1	CAWSWDIKNTEAFF
TRBV5-1	TRBJ2-7	CASSLTSELPYEQYF
TRBV20-1	TRBJ2-7	CSARGASSYEQYF
TRBV11-2	TRBJ2-3	CASSLAERRDTQYF
TRBV7-9	TRBJ2-7	CASSRGQYEQYF
TRBV28	TRBJ2-2	CASSFPSGRRTGELFF
TRBV4-2	TRBJ2-2	CASSQDSGGYTGELFF
TRBV28	TRBJ2-1	CASSALSEENEQFF
TRBV12-3/TRBV12-4	TRBJ2-7	CASSWGGNEQYF
TRBV9	TRBJ2-3	CASSPTGKDTQYF
TRBV20-1	TRBJ2-3	CSASGGPGTDTQYF
TRBV5-1	TRBJ2-1	CASSPSGTGLNEQFF
TRBV4-1	TRBJ1-2	CASSHHRGQANYGYTF
TRBV5-1	TRBJ2-3	CASSRGSGTDTQYF
TRBV5-6	TRBJ2-7	CASSAAGTGSYEQYF
TRBV19	TRBJ2-1	CASSIRGRGWTSGHYNEQFF
TRBV7-9	TRBJ2-7	CASIRGTGSEQYF
TRBV18	TRBJ2-5	CASSPPFLAGAWGHQETQYF
TRBV6-2/TRBV6-3	TRBJ2-2	CASGDYDNTGELFF
TRBV7-2	TRBJ2-1	CASSTTQGPWEQFF
TRBV12-3/TRBV12-4	TRBJ1-6	CASSPRQFSPLHF
TRBV5-6	TRBJ2-1	CASSSLGSAGGLHEQFF
TRBV20-1	TRBJ1-1	CSASPGQPMNTEAFF
TRBV18	TRBJ2-1	CASSPGPRISYNEQFF
TRBV5-6	TRBJ2-3	CASSSGTGRGYF
TRBV7-2	TRBJ2-7	CASSLYAGLDEQYF
TRBV12-3/TRBV12-4	TRBJ2-1	CASSLWGSSYNEQFF
TRBV6-1	TRBJ1-1	CASRPLVLGNTEAFF
TRBV6-1	TRBJ2-2	CASSEVRWTGELFF
TRBV19	TRBJ1-4	CASSISERGKLFF
TRBV6-2/TRBV6-3	TRBJ2-1	CASSSKDNPPYNEQFF
TRBV20-1	TRBJ1-1	CSARKGDRTEAFF
TRBV3-1	TRBJ2-7	CASSRGPGGLYEQYF
TRBV11-3	TRBJ2-2	CASSSTGAYTGELFF
TRBV6-5	TRBJ2-7	CASSLTSTKVYEQYF
TRBV29-1	TRBJ1-2	CSVGRHSRGRRTLGGYTF
TRBV4-1	TRBJ1-1	CASSQADGENTEAFF
TRBV5-4	TRBJ1-1	CASSTAQSGGDPEAFF